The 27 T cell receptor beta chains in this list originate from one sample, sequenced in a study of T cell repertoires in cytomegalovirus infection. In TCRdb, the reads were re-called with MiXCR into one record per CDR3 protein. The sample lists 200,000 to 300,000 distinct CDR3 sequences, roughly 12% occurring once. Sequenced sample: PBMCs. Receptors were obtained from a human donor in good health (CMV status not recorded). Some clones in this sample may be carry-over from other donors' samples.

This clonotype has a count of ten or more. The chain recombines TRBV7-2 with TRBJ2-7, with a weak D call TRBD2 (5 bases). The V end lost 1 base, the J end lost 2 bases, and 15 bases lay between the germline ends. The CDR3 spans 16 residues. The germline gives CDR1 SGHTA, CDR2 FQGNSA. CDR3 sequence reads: CASSLDMSGTTYEQYF. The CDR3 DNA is TGTGCCAGCAGCTTAGATATGAGCGGCACTACCTACGAGCAGTACTTC.

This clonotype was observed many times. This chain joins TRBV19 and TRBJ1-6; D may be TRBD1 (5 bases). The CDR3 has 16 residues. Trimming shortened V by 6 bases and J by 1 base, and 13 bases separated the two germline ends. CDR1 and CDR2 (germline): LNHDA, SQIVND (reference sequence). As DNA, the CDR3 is TGTGCCAGTAGGGATCTCGGGGGATCCTATAATTCACCCCTCCACTTT. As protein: CASRDLGGSYNSPLHF.

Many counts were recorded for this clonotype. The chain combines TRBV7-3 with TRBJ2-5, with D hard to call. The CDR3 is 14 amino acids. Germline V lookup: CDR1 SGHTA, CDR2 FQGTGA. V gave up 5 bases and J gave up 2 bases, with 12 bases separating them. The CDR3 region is CASSPGPTQETQYF. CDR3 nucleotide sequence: TGTGCCAGCAGCCCCGGACCTACTCAAGAGACCCAGTACTTC.

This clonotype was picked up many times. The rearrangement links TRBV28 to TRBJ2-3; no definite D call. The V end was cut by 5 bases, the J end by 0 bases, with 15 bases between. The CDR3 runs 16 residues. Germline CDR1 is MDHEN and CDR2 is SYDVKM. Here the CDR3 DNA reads TGTGCCAGCAGTGTTCAGCCAAGGTCTAGCACAGATACGCAGTATTTT. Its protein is CASSVQPRSSTDTQYF.

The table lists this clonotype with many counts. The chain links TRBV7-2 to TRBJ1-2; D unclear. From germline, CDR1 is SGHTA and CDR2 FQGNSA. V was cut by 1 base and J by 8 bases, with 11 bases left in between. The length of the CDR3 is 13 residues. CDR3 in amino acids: CASSLEAGPGYTF. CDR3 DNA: TGTGCCAGCAGCTTAGAGGCTGGCCCGGGCTACACCTTC. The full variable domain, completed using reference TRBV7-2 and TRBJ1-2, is GAGVSQSPSNKVTEKGKDVELRCDPISGHTALYWYRQSLGQGLEFLIYFQGNSAPDKSGLPSDRFSAERTGGSVSTLTIQRTQQEDSAVYLCASSLEAGPGYTFGSGTRLTVV.

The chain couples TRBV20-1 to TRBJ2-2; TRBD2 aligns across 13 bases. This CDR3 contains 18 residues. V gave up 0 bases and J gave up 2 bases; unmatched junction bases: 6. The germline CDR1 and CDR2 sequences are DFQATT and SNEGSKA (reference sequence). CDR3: CSARDTLAGGPNTGELFF. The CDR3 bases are TGCAGTGCTAGAGATACACTAGCGGGAGGGCCAAACACCGGGGAGCTGTTTTTT.

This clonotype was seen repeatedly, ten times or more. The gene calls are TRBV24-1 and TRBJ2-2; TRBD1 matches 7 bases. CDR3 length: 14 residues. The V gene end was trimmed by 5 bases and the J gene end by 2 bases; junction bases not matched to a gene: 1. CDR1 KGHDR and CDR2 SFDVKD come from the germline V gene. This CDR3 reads CATSAGGNTGELFF. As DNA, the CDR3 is TGTGCCACCAGTGCAGGGGGAAACACCGGGGAGCTGTTTTTT.

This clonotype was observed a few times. In nucleotides, the CDR3 is TGTGCCAGCAGTGAAGCCCTCAGAGGCGGAGATGAGCAGTTCTTC. Translating it yields CASSEALRGGDEQFF. This chain joins TRBV2 and TRBJ2-1; D is unclear. The CDR3 has 15 residues. The V gene's germline CDR1 is SNHLY and CDR2 FYNNEI. Trimming shortened V by 0 bases and J by 8 bases, and 14 bases separated the two germline ends.

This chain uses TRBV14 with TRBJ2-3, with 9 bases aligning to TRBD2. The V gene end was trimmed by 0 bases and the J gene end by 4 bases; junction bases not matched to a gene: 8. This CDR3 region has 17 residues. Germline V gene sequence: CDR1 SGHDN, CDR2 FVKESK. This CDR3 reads CASSQDMGTSIPDTQYF. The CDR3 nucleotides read TGTGCCAGCAGCCAAGATATGGGGACTAGCATCCCAGATACGCAGTATTTT. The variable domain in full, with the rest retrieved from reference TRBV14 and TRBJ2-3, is EAGVTQFPSHSVIEKGQTVTLRCDPISGHDNLYWYRRVMGKEIKFLLHFVKESKQDESGMPNNRFLAERTGGTYSTLKVQPAELEDSGVYFCASSQDMGTSIPDTQYFGPGTRLTVL.

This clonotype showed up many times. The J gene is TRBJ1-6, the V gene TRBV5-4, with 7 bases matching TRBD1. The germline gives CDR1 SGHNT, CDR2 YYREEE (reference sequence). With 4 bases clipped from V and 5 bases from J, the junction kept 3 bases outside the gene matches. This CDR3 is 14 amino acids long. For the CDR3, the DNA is TGTGCCAGCAGCCCGACAGGGAATAATTCACCCCTCCACTTT. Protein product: CASSPTGNNSPLHF.

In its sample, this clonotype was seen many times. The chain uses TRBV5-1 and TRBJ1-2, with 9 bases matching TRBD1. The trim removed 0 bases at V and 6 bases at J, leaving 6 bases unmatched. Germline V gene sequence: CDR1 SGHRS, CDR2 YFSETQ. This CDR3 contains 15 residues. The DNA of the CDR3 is TGCGCCAGCAGCTTGGGCCAACAGGGGGCGCATGGCTACACCTTC. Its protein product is CASSLGQQGAHGYTF.

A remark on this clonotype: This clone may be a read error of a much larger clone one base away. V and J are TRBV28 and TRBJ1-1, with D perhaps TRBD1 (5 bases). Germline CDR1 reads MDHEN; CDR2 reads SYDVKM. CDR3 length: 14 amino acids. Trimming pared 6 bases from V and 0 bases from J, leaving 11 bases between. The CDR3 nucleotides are TGTGCCAGCAGCATGGGGCGTTTGAACACTGAAGCTTTCTTT. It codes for CASSMGRLNTEAFF.

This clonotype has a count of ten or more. The CDR3 spells CASSFRTSGSSADTQYF. CDR3 bases: TGTGCCAGCAGTTTCCGGACTAGCGGGAGTAGCGCAGATACGCAGTATTTT. This chain links TRBV6-1 with TRBJ2-3; TRBD2 matches at 13 bases. CDR1 and CDR2 from the germline V gene are MNHNS and SASEGT. There are 17 residues in the CDR3. With V trimmed by 5 bases and J by 4 bases, 9 bases remained unmatched.

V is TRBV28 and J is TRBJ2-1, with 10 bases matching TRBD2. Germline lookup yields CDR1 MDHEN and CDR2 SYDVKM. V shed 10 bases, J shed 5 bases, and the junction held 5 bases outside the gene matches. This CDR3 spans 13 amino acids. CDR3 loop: CAIGTSVNNEQFF. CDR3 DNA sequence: TGTGCCATCGGGACTAGCGTAAACAATGAGCAGTTCTTC.

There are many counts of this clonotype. As DNA, the CDR3 is TGTGCCAGCAGCTCCCCTAGGATACAAGAGACCCAGTACTTC. It encodes CASSSPRIQETQYF. V gene TRBV7-2 combines with J gene TRBJ2-5; no reliable D call. The V gene lost 4 bases and the J gene lost 2 bases, with 11 bases spanning the gap. This CDR3 spans 14 amino acids. Germline V gene lookup returns CDR1 SGHTA and CDR2 FQGNSA. Looking up the rest from reference TRBV7-2 and TRBJ2-5 gives the full variable domain: GAGVSQSPSNKVTEKGKDVELRCDPISGHTALYWYRQSLGQGLEFLIYFQGNSAPDKSGLPSDRFSAERTGGSVSTLTIQRTQQEDSAVYLCASSSPRIQETQYFGPGTRLLVL.

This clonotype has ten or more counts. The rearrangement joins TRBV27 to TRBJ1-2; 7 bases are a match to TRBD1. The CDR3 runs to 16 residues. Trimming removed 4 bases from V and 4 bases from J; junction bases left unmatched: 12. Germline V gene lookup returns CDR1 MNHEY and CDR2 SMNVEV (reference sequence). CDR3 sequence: CASSSPGQPSIYGYTF. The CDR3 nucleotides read TGTGCCAGCAGTTCACCGGGACAGCCTTCGATCTATGGCTACACCTTC.

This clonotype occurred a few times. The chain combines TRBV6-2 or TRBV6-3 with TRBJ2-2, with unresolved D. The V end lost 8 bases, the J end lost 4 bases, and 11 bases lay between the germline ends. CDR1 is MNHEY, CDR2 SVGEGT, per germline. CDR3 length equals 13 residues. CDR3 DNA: TGTGCCAGCGGCCAGATCTCCACCGGGGAGCTGTTTTTT. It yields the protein CASGQISTGELFF.

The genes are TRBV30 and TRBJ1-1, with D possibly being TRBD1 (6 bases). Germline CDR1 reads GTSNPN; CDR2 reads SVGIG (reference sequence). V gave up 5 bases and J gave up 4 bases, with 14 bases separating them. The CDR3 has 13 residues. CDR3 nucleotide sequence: TGTGCCTGGGACCCACAGGGCGGCACTGAAGCTTTCTTT. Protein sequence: CAWDPQGGTEAFF.

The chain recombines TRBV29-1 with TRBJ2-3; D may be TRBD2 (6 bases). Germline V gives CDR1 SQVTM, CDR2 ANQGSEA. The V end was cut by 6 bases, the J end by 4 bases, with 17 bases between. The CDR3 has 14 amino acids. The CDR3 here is CSVSGLLGPDTQYF. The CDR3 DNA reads TGCAGCGTATCGGGACTTCTGGGGCCAGATACGCAGTATTTT.

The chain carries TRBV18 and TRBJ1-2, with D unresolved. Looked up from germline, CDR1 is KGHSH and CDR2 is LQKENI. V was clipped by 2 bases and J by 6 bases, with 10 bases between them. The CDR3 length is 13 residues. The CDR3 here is CASSPGSINGYTF. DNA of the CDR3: TGTGCCAGCTCACCAGGGTCGATTAATGGCTACACCTTC.

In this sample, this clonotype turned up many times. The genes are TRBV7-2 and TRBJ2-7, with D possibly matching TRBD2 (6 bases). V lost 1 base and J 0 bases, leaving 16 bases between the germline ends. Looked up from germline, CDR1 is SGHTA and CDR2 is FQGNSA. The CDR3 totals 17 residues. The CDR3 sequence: CASSLGVTSQSSYEQYF. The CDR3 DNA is TGTGCCAGCAGCTTAGGGGTAACTAGCCAGAGCTCCTACGAGCAGTACTTC.

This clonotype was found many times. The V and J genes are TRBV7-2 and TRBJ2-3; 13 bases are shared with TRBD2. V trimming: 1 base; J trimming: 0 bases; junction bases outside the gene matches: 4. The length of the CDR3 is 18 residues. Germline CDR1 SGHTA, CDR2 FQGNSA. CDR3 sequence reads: CASSLDGTSGASTDTQYF. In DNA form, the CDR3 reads TGTGCCAGCAGCTTAGACGGGACTAGCGGGGCAAGCACAGATACGCAGTATTTT.

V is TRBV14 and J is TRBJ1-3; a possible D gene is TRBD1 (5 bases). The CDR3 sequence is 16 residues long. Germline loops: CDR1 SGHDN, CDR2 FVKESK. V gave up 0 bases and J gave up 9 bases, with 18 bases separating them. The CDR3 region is CASSQDLGDRGGTIYF. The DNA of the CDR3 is TGTGCCAGCAGCCAAGATTTGGGGGATCGTGGGGGCACCATATATTTT.

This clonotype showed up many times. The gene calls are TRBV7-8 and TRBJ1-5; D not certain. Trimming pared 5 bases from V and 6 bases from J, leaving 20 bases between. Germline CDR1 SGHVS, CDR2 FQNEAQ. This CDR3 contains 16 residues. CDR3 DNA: TGTGCCAGCAGCCATCGACGGACCAGAGGAGCTCAGCCCCAGCATTTT. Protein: CASSHRRTRGAQPQHF.

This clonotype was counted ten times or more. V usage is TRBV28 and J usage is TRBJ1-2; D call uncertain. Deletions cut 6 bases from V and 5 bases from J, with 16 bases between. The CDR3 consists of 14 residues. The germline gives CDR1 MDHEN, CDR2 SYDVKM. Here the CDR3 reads CASSLYSARYGYTF. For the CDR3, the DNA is TGTGCCAGCAGCCTTTATTCCGCCCGATATGGCTACACCTTC.

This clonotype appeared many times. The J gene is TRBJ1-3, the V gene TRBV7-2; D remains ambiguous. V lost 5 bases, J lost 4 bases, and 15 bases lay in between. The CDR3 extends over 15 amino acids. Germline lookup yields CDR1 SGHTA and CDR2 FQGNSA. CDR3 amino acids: CASSPQRASGNTIYF. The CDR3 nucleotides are TGTGCCAGCAGCCCACAACGGGCATCGGGAAACACCATATATTTT. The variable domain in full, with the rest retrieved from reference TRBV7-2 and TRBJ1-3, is GAGVSQSPSNKVTEKGKDVELRCDPISGHTALYWYRQSLGQGLEFLIYFQGNSAPDKSGLPSDRFSAERTGGSVSTLTIQRTQQEDSAVYLCASSPQRASGNTIYFGEGSWLTVV.

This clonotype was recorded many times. The CDR3: CASSLAPPGLASAYEQYF. The CDR3 DNA follows: TGTGCCAGCAGCTTAGCTCCACCGGGACTAGCGTCGGCCTACGAGCAGTACTTC. The chain links TRBV7-6 to TRBJ2-7, with TRBD2 matching over 10 bases. This CDR3 is built from 18 residues. Germline-derived CDR1 and CDR2 are SGHVS and FNYEAQ. V lost 0 bases and J lost 2; bases outside the gene matches: 10.